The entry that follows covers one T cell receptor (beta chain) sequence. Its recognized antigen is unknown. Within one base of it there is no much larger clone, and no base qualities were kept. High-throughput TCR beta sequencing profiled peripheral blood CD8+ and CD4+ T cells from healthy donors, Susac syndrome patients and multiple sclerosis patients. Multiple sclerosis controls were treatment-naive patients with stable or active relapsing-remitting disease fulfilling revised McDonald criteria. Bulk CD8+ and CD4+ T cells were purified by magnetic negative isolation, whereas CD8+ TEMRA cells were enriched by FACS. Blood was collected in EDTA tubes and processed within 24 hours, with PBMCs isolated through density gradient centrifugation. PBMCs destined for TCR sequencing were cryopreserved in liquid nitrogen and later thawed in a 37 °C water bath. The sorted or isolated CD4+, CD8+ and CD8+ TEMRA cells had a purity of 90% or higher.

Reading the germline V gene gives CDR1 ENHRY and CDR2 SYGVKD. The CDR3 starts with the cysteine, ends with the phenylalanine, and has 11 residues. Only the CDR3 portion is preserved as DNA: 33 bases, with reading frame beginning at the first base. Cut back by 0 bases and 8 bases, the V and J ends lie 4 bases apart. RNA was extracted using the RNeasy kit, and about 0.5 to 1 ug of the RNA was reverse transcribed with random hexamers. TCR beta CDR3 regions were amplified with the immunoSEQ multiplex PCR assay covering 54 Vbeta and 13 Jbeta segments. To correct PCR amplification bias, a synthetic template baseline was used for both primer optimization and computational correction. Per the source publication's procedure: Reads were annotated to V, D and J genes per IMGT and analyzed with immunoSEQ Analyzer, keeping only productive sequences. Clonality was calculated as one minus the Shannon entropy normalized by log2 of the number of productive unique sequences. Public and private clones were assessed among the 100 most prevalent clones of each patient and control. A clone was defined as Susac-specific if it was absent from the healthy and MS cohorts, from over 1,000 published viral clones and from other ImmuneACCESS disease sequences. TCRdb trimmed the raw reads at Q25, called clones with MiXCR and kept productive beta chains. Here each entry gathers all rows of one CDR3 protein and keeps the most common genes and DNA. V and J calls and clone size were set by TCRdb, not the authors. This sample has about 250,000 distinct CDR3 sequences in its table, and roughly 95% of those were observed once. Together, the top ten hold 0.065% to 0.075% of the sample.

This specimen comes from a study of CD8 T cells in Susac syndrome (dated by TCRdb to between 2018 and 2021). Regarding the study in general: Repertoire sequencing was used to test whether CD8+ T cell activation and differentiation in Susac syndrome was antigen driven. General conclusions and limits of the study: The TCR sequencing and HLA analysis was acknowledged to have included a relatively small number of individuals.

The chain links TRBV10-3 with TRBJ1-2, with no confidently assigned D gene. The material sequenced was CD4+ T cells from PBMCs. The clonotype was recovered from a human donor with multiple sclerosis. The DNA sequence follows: TGTGCCATCAGTGAGTCGGTAGGCTACACCTTC. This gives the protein CAISESVGYTF.